This record covers a single TCR beta chain. These data belong to a study of blood T cell repertoires in COVID-19. Sequenced by immunoSEQ multiplex PCR; TCRdb stores in-frame clones only, minus some. The sample lists about 180,000 clones, 80% occurring once. V was trimmed by 10 bases and J by 1 base, leaving 14 bases between them. Germline assignment: CDR1 WNHNN and CDR2 SYGVQD (reference sequence). The CDR3 runs 13 residues. Enrollees, about 18 to 89 years old, lived in 24 US areas. Exposed enrollees had met someone with a PCR-confirmed or clinician-diagnosed COVID-19 case at some point within the 2 weeks before study entry.

Sequencing used PBMCs or T cells enriched from blood (not recorded which). The TCR was taken from a man in his sixties who had been exposed to COVID-19. The chain uses TRBV10-1 and TRBJ2-7; D remains ambiguous. The chain's CDR3 is CATLKRSSYEQYF. The CDR3 region has the DNA TGCGCCACCTTAAAGCGCTCATCCTACGAGCAGTACTTC.